The next 4 T cell receptor beta chains were all read from a single sample in a study of a mutant IDH1 vaccine in newly diagnosed glioma (dated by TCRdb to about 2021). The intended sense of this specimen's time point label: week 23, last vaccination. Each vaccine dose was 300 ug of a 20-mer mutant IDH1 peptide in Montanide, given subcutaneously with topical imiquimod. Their target antigens are unknown. The library came from the immunoSEQ multiplex PCR assay. TCRdb took this table from immuneACCESS and kept in-frame rearrangements with V and J called. Such tables lack part of the clones; where checked against another copy, unresolved V genes explain under half of the gap, and the rest is unexplained. This sample holds tens of thousands of clones; about 76% were observed only once. The ten largest clones capture about 5% of the sample. The material was PBMCs, obtained from a glioma patient whose treatment included an IDH1 peptide vaccine. Receptors originate from a man aged 50-59 years with glioma.

The chain joins TRBV4-1 to TRBJ2-3; D possibly uses TRBD1 or TRBD2 (5 bases each). Trimming took 5 bases from V and 0 from J, leaving 15 bases between them. In germline, CDR1 is MGHRA, CDR2 YSYEKL. The CDR3 runs to 16 residues. DNA for the CDR3: TGCGCCAGCAGCTCCCGGACAAGGGACAGCACAGATACGCAGTATTTT. This gives the protein CASSSRTRDSTDTQYF.

V is TRBV6-5 and J is TRBJ1-4; D ambiguous. The CDR3 is 13 residues long. Germline assignment: CDR1 MNHEY and CDR2 SVGAGI. The V end lost 5 bases, the J end lost 5 bases, and 9 bases lay between the germline ends. The CDR3 sequence: CASSPGRNEKLFF. As DNA, the CDR3 is TGTGCCAGCAGTCCCGGTCGGAATGAAAAACTGTTTTTT.

This clone appeared a few times. The chain joins TRBV7-6 to TRBJ2-7; TRBD1 matches at 8 bases. CDR3 length equals 14 residues. The V gene end was trimmed by 4 bases and the J gene end by 3 bases; junction bases not matched to a gene: 5. CDR1 SGHVS and CDR2 FNYEAQ come from the germline V gene. The CDR3 DNA is TGTGCCAGCAGCTCCCTGACAGGGGACTACGAGCAGTACTTC. As protein: CASSSLTGDYEQYF.

This chain links TRBV5-1 with TRBJ2-2, with 14 bases fitting TRBD2. The length of the CDR3 is 16 residues. Germline loops: CDR1 SGHRS, CDR2 YFSETQ. Losses at the gene ends were 4 bases for V and 7 bases for J; bases not matched to a gene: 6. The CDR3 nucleotides are TGCGCCAGCAGCACCGGGACTAGCGGGGGCCTCGGGGAGCTGTTTTTT. This sequence encodes CASSTGTSGGLGELFF.